Listed below are T cell receptor beta chains from one sample, sequenced in a study of cytomegalovirus exposure and HLA in healthy donors. Libraries were prepared by immunoSEQ multiplex PCR; TCRdb keeps only in-frame clonotypes and omits some of them. Among over 90,000 clones listed, roughly three quarters were seen once. What was sequenced was PBMCs. The receptor set was obtained from a man between 50 and 59 years old in good health and CMV-seropositive. Each CDR3 is given with its conserved first and last residue. A D gene is named only where the DNA matches it firmly. Only some rows state a clone size, as once, few, many or a class for expanded clones.

v_call: TRBV11-3; clone_size: NA; j_call: TRBJ2-3; d_call: NA; cdr3_nt: TGTGCCAGCAGCTTAGATCACCAGGATACGCAGTATTTT; cdr3_aa: CASSLDHQDTQYF
v_call: TRBV6-5; clone_size: NA; j_call: TRBJ1-6; d_call: NA; cdr3_nt: TGTGCCAGCAGGATGCAGGGGCTTATAGCACCCCTCCACTTT; cdr3_aa: CASRMQGLIAPLHF
v_call: TRBV6-1; clone_size: few; j_call: TRBJ2-5; d_call: TRBD1; cdr3_nt: TGTGCCAGCAACCGGGACAGGTTAGGACAGGAGACCCAGTACTTC; cdr3_aa: CASNRDRLGQETQYF
v_call: TRBV2; clone_size: once; j_call: TRBJ2-1; d_call: NA; cdr3_nt: TGTGCCAGCAGGGGCGGGGACTCCTACAATGAGCAGTTCTTC; cdr3_aa: CASRGGDSYNEQFF
v_call: TRBV6-8; clone_size: NA; j_call: TRBJ2-3; d_call: TRBD2; cdr3_nt: TGTGCCAGCAGTTATAAGCGGGAGTCCGGGGGAGATACGCAGTATTTT; cdr3_aa: CASSYKRESGGDTQYF
v_call: TRBV14; clone_size: NA; j_call: TRBJ2-1; d_call: TRBD1; cdr3_nt: TGTGCCAGCAGCCAAGTTATGGCAGGGGGAAGTGAGCAGTTCTTC; cdr3_aa: CASSQVMAGGSEQFF
v_call: TRBV28; clone_size: NA; j_call: TRBJ2-3; d_call: NA; cdr3_nt: TGTGCCAGCAGTTTACATGGGAGCTCCTCTAGCACAGATACGCAGTATTTT; cdr3_aa: CASSLHGSSSSTDTQYF
v_call: TRBV19; clone_size: NA; j_call: TRBJ2-1; d_call: TRBD1; cdr3_nt: TGTGCCAGTAGGGACAGGAGCTCCTACAATGAGCAGTTCTTC; cdr3_aa: CASRDRSSYNEQFF
v_call: TRBV19; clone_size: NA; j_call: TRBJ2-1; d_call: TRBD2; cdr3_nt: TGTGCCAGTAGTACGCCGGGACTAGCGGGATACAATGAGCAGTTCTTC; cdr3_aa: CASSTPGLAGYNEQFF
v_call: TRBV5-1; clone_size: NA; j_call: TRBJ2-7; d_call: TRBD2; cdr3_nt: TGCGCCAGCAGCATCAGGACTAGCGGGAGTTCCCACGAGCAGTACTTC; cdr3_aa: CASSIRTSGSSHEQYF
v_call: TRBV27; clone_size: NA; j_call: TRBJ2-5; d_call: NA; cdr3_nt: TGTGCCAGCAGTCAGGCGGACATAGAGACCCAGTACTTC; cdr3_aa: CASSQADIETQYF
v_call: TRBV5-6; clone_size: NA; j_call: TRBJ2-7; d_call: TRBD2; cdr3_nt: TGTGCCAGCAGCTTCGGTCTAGCGGGAGCGTCTTACGAGCAGTACTTC; cdr3_aa: CASSFGLAGASYEQYF
v_call: TRBV7-7; clone_size: NA; j_call: TRBJ2-5; d_call: TRBD1; cdr3_nt: TGTGCCAGCAGCTTAGCAGACAGGGCGCTAGAGACCCAGTACTTC; cdr3_aa: CASSLADRALETQYF
v_call: TRBV15; clone_size: NA; j_call: TRBJ2-7; d_call: NA; cdr3_nt: TGTGCCACCAGCAGAGAGGGGAGGAGGAGTTTTGACGAGCAGTACTTC; cdr3_aa: CATSREGRRSFDEQYF
v_call: TRBV9; clone_size: NA; j_call: TRBJ2-1; d_call: NA; cdr3_nt: TGTGCCAGCAGCGTACGAGGCGTTGATGAGCAGTTCTTC; cdr3_aa: CASSVRGVDEQFF
v_call: TRBV18; clone_size: NA; j_call: TRBJ2-7; d_call: TRBD2; cdr3_nt: TGTGCCAGCTCACCAGCGGGAGGGCCTAAGTCCGAGCAGTACTTC; cdr3_aa: CASSPAGGPKSEQYF
v_call: TRBV28; clone_size: NA; j_call: TRBJ1-2; d_call: NA; cdr3_nt: TGTGCCAGCAGGTCCCAGAACTATGGCTACACCTTC; cdr3_aa: CASRSQNYGYTF